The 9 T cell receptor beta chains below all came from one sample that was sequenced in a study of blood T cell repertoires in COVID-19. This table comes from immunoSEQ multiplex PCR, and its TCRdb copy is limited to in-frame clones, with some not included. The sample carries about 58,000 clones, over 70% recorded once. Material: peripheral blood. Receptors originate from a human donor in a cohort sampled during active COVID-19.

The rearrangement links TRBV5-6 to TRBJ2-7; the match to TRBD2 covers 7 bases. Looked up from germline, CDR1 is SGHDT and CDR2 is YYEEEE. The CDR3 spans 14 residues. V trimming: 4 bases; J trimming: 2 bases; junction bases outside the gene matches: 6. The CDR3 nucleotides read TGTGCCAGCAGCCCTTGGGGGGGGGCCTACGAGCAGTACTTC. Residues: CASSPWGGAYEQYF.

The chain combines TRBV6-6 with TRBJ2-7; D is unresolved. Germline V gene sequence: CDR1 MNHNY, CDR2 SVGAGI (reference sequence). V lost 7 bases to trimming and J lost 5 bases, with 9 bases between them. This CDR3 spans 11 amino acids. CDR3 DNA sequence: TGTGCCAGCACCTCTCGTGACGAGCAGTACTTC. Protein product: CASTSRDEQYF.

CDR3 nucleotides: TGTGCCAGCAGCCAAGATGGACAGGGGGCGGCCGGGGCCAACGTCCTGACTTTC. Translating it yields CASSQDGQGAAGANVLTF. V usage is TRBV7-2 and J usage is TRBJ2-6; 11 nucleotides align to TRBD1. Germline V gene sequence: CDR1 SGHTA, CDR2 FQGNSA. The CDR3 contains 18 residues. Germline trimming cut 5 bases from V and 4 bases from J; bases unmatched to any gene: 10.

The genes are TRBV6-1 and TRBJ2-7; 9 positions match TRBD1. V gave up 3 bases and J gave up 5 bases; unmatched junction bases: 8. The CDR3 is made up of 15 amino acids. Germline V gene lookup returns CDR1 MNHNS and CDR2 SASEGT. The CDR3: CASSDPGTGFHEQYF. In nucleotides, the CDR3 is TGTGCCAGCAGTGACCCTGGGACAGGGTTCCACGAGCAGTACTTC.

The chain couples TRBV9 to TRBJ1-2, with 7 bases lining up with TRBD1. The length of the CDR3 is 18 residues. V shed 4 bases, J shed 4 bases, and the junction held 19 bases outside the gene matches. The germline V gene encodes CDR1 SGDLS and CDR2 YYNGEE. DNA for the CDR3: TGTGCCAGCAGCCCCAGGGAGGCAGGGGGTCTTTTGACCTATGGCTACACCTTC. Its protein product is CASSPREAGGLLTYGYTF.

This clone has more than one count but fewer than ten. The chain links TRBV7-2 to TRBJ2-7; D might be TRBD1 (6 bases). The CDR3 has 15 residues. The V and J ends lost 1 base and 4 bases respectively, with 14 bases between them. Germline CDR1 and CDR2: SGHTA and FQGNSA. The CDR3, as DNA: TGTGCCAGCAGCTTAGAAATCGCGCAGGGGTACGAGCAGTACTTC. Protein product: CASSLEIAQGYEQYF.

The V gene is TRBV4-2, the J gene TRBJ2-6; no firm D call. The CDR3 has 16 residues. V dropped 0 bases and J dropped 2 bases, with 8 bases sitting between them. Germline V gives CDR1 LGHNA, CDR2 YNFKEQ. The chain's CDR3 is CASSQDMATGANVLTF. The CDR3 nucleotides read TGTGCCAGCAGCCAAGATATGGCAACTGGGGCCAACGTCCTGACTTTC.

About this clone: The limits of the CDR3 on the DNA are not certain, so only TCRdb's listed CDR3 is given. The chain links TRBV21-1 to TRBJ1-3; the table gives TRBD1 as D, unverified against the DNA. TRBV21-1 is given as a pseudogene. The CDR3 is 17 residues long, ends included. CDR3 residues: CASSKFGQGSSGNTIYF.

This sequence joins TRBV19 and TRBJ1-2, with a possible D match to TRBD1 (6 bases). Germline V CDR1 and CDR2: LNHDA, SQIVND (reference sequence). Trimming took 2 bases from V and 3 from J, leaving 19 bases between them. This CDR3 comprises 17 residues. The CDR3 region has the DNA TGTGCCAGTAGTATAATCCCTGGCAGGGGATCTGACTATGGCTACACCTTC. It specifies CASSIIPGRGSDYGYTF.